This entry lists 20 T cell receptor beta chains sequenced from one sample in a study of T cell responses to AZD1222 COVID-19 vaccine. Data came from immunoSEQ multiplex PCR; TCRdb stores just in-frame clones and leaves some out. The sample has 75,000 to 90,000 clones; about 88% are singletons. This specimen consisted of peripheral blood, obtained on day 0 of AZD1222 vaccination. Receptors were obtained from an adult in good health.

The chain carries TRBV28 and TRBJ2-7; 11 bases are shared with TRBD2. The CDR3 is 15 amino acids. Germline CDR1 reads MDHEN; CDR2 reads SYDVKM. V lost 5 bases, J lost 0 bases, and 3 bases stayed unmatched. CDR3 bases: TGTGCCAGCAGTACCGGGACTAGCGGCTCCTACGAGCAGTACTTC. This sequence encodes CASSTGTSGSYEQYF.

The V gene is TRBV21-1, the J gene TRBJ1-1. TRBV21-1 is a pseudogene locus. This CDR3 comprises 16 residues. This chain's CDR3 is CASGQPPPALNTEAFF. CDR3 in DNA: TGTGCCAGCGGCCAACCCCCCCCGGCACTGAACACTGAAGCTTTCTTT.

The CDR3 region has the DNA TGTGCCATCAGTGAGGACCAAGAGACCCAGTACTTC. Encoded protein: CAISEDQETQYF. This chain connects TRBV10-3 to TRBJ2-5, with D hard to call. The CDR3 totals 12 residues. The V and J ends lost 2 bases and 0 bases respectively, with 1 base between them. Germline CDR1 is ENHRY and CDR2 is SYGVKD.

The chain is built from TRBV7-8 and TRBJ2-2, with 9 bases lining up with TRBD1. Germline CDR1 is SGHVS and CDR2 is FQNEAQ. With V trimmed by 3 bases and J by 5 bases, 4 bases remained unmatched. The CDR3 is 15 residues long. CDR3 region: CASSFRDRETGELFF. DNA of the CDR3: TGTGCCAGCAGCTTCCGGGACAGGGAAACCGGGGAGCTGTTTTTT.

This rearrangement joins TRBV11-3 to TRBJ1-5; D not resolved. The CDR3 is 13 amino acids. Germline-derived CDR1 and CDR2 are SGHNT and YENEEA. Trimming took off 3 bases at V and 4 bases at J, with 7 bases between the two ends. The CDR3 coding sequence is TGTGCCAGCAGCTTTTCGGAGAATCAGCCCCAGCATTTT. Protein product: CASSFSENQPQHF.

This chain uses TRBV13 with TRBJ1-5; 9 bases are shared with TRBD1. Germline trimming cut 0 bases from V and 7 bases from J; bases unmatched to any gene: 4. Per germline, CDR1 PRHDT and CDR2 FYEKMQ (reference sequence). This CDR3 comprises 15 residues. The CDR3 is CASSLGGTGSQPQHF. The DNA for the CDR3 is TGTGCCAGCAGCTTAGGGGGGACAGGGAGCCAGCCCCAGCATTTT.

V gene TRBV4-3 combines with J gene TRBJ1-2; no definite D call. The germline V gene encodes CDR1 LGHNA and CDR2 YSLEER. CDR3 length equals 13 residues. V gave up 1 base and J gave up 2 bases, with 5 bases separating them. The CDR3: CASSQAGNYGYTF. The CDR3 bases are TGCGCCAGCAGCCAAGCCGGGAACTATGGCTACACCTTC.

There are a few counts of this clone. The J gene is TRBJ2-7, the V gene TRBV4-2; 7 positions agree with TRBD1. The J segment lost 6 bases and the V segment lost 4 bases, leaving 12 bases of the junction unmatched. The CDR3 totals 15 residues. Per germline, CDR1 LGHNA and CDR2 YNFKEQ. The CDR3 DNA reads TGTGCCAGCAGCCCAAGACAGGGTGGGGGTACCGAGCAGTACTTC. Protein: CASSPRQGGGTEQYF.

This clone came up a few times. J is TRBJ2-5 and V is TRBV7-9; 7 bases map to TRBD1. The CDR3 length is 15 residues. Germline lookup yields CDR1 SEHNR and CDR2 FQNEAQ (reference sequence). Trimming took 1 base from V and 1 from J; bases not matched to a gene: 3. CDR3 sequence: CASSLVGTAQETQYF. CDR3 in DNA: TGTGCCAGCAGCTTAGTAGGGACAGCCCAAGAGACCCAGTACTTC.

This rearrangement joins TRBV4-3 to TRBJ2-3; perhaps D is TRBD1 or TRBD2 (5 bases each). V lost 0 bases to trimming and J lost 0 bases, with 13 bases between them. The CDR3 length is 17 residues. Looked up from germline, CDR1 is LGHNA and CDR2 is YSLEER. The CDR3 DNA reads TGCGCCAGCAGCCAAGATCGGGGCGGTCCTAGCACAGATACGCAGTATTTT. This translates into CASSQDRGGPSTDTQYF.

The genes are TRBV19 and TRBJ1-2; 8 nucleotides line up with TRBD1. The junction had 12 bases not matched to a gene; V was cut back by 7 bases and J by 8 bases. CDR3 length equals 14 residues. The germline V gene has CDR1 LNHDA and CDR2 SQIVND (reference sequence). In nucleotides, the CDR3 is TGTGCCAGTACAACTGGACAGGGCGGGGACGGCTACACCTTC. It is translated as CASTTGQGGDGYTF.

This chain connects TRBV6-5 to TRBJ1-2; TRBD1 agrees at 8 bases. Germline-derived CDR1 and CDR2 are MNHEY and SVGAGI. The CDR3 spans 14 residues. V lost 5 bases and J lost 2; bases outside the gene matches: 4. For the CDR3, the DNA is TGTGCCAGCAGTAACTACAGGGGGAACTATGGCTACACCTTC. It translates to CASSNYRGNYGYTF.

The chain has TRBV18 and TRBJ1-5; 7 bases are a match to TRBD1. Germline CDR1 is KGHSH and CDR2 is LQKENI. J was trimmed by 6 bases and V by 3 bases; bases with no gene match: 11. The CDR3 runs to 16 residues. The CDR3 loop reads CASSPMGRGVGQPQHF. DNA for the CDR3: TGTGCCAGCTCACCGATGGGCAGGGGGGTAGGTCAGCCCCAGCATTTT.

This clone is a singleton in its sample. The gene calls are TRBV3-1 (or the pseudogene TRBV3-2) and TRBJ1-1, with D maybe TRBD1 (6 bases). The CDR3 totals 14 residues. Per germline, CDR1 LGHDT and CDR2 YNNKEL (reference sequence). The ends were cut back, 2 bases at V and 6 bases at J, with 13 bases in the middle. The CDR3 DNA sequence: TGTGCCAGCAGCCAACTTCAGGGGCCCCCTGAAGCTTTCTTT. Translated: CASSQLQGPPEAFF.

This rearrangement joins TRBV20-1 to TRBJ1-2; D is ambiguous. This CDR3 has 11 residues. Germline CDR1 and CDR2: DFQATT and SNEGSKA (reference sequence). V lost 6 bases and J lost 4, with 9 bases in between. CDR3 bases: TGCAGTGCCACAAGTCGCTATGGCTACACCTTC. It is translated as CSATSRYGYTF.

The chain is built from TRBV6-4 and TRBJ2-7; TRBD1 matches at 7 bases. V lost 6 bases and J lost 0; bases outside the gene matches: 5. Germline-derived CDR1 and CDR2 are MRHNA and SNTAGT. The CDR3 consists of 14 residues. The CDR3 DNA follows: TGTGCCAGCAGAGAGACAGGGAGCTCCTACGAGCAGTACTTC. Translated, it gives CASRETGSSYEQYF.

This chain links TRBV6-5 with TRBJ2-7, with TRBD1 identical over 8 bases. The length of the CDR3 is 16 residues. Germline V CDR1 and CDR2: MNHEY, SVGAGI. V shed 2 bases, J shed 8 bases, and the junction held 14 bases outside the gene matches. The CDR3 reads CASSYGFQGAFLQQYF. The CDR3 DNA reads TGTGCCAGCAGTTACGGTTTCCAGGGGGCGTTCTTGCAGCAGTACTTC.

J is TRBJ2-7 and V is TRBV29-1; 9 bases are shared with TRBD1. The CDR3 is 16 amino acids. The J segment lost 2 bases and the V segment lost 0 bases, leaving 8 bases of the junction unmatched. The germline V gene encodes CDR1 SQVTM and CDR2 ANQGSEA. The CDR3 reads CSVEDAGQGFPYEQYF. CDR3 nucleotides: TGCAGCGTTGAAGATGCCGGACAGGGGTTTCCCTACGAGCAGTACTTC.

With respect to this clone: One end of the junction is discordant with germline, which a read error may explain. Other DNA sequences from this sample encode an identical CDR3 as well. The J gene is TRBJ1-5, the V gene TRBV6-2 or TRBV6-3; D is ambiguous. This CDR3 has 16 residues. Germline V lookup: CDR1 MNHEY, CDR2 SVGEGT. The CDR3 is CASSYSGALSNQPQHF. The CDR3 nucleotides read TGTGCCAGCAGCTACTCCGGCGCCCTCTCCAATCAGCCCCAGCATTTT.

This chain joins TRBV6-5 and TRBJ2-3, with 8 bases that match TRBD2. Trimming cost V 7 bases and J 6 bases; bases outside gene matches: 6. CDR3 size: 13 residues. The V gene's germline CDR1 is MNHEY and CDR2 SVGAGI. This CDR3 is CASIRTSYDTQYF. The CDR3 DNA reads TGTGCCAGCATCCGGACTAGCTACGATACGCAGTATTTT.